The 9 T cell receptor beta chains reported below all come from one sample, sequenced in a study of T-cell reconstitution after alpha-beta-depleted transplantation in children. Unique molecular identifiers were used to barcode this TCRbeta library. TCRdb processed the PCR reads anew with MiXCR; each CDR3 protein has one entry. In the table there are more than 450,000 distinct CDR3 sequences, approximately 20% of which are singletons. Source: PBMCs from the stem cell graft donor, taken from the stem cell graft. Receptor source: a human donor who donated a stem cell graft to a child with acute lymphoblastic leukemia.

V usage is TRBV28 and J usage is TRBJ2-7, with 7 bases fitting TRBD1. J gave up 1 base and V 2 bases, and 8 bases lay outside the gene matches. Germline V gene sequence: CDR1 MDHEN, CDR2 SYDVKM. This CDR3 has 16 residues. CDR3 amino acids: CASSLISAGGSYEQYF. CDR3 nucleotides: TGTGCCAGCAGTTTAATATCGGCAGGGGGATCCTACGAGCAGTACTTC.

The chain is built from TRBV4-1 and TRBJ1-5; 9 nucleotides align to TRBD1. The V gene's germline CDR1 is MGHRA and CDR2 YSYEKL. This CDR3 is built from 15 residues. Trimming took 6 bases from V and 6 from J; bases not matched to a gene: 9. The CDR3 reads CASSMGQGNPQPQHF. The CDR3 DNA sequence: TGCGCCAGCAGTATGGGACAGGGAAATCCTCAGCCCCAGCATTTT.

The chain recombines TRBV6-1 with TRBJ2-7, with 7 bases identical to TRBD1. The CDR3 covers 14 residues. From germline, CDR1 is MNHNS and CDR2 SASEGT. J lost 6 bases, V lost 6 bases, and 11 bases had no gene match. Written as DNA, the CDR3 is TGTGCCAGCAGCTGGGGACAGCCCGGAGCCGAGCAGTACTTC. Protein product: CASSWGQPGAEQYF.

The chain is built from TRBV5-1 and TRBJ1-1; TRBD1 aligns across 7 bases. This CDR3 has 14 amino acids. J was trimmed by 4 bases and V by 3 bases; bases with no gene match: 6. Germline V lookup: CDR1 SGHRS, CDR2 YFSETQ. CDR3 sequence reads: CASSSTGMGTEAFF. CDR3 nucleotide sequence: TGCGCCAGCAGCTCGACAGGGATGGGCACTGAAGCTTTCTTT.

This clonotype was counted only a few times. The chain joins TRBV10-3 to TRBJ2-1; D remains unclear. This CDR3 is 17 amino acids long. Germline CDR1 is ENHRY and CDR2 is SYGVKD. Trimming left V 2 bases short and J 0 bases short, with 14 bases between. CDR3 DNA sequence: TGTGCCATCAGTGAGGGCGAAATCCTGCTCTCCTACAATGAGCAGTTCTTC. It codes for CAISEGEILLSYNEQFF.

This clonotype appeared a few times. V and J are TRBV4-2 and TRBJ2-7; D might be TRBD2 (6 bases). Germline lookup yields CDR1 LGHNA and CDR2 YNFKEQ. V lost 5 bases and J 7 bases, leaving 21 bases between the germline ends. CDR3 length: 15 residues. CDR3 in DNA: TGTGCCAGCAGCACACAGCGAGCGGGTGTGGAGGAGCAGTACTTC. Residues: CASSTQRAGVEEQYF.

This clonotype was counted between two and nine times. The V call is TRBV28, the J call TRBJ2-7; 8 positions agree with TRBD1. Germline V gene lookup returns CDR1 MDHEN and CDR2 SYDVKM. V lost 3 bases and J lost 3; bases outside the gene matches: 4. The CDR3 has 14 residues. CDR3 bases: TGTGCCAGCAGTTTCGGACAGGGATTCTACGAGCAGTACTTC. Translation gives CASSFGQGFYEQYF.

The genes are TRBV19 and TRBJ2-7; D remains ambiguous. The CDR3 is 13 residues long. Per germline, CDR1 LNHDA and CDR2 SQIVND (reference sequence). V lost 5 bases to trimming and J lost 5 bases, with 13 bases between them. CDR3 DNA sequence: TGTGCCAGTAGTCTCTCTTTAATCGACGAGCAGTACTTC. This sequence encodes CASSLSLIDEQYF.

This clonotype was seen a few times. The V call is TRBV5-1, the J call TRBJ2-1; D is possibly TRBD2 (6 bases). The germline CDR1 and CDR2 sequences are SGHRS and YFSETQ. This CDR3 spans 18 amino acids. The ends were cut back, 3 bases at V and 2 bases at J, with 21 bases in the middle. CDR3 amino acids: CASSSAASAEGAYNEQFF. CDR3 sequence (DNA): TGCGCCAGCAGCTCAGCGGCTAGCGCAGAAGGGGCCTACAATGAGCAGTTCTTC.